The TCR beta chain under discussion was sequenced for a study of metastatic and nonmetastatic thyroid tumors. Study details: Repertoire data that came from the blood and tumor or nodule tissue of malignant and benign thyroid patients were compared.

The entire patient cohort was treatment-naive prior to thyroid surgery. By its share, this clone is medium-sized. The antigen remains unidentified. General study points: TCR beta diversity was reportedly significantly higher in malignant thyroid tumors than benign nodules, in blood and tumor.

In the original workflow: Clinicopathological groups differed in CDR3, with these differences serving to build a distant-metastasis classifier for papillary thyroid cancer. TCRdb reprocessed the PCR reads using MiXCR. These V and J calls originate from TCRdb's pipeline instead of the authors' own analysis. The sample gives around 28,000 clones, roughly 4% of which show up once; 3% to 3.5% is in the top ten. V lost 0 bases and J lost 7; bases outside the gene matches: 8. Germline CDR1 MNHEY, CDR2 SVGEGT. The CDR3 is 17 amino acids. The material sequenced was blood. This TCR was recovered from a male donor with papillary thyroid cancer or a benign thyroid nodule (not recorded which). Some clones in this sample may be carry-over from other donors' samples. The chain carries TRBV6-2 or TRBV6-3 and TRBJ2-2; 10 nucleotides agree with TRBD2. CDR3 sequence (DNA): TGTGCCAGCAGTTACTCAGCGGGAGGGCCGTGGGACGGGGAGCTGTTTTTT. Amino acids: CASSYSAGGPWDGELFF.